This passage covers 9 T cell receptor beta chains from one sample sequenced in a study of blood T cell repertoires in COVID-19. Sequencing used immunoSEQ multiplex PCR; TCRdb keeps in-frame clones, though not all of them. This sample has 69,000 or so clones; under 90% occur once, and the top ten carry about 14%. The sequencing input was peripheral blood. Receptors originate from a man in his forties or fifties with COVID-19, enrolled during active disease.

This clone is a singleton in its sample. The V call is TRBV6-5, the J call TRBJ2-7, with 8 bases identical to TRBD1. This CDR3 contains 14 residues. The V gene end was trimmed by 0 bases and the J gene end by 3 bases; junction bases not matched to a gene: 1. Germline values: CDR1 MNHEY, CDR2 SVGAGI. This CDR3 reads CASSYSGQDYEQYF. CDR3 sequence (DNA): TGTGCCAGCAGTTACTCGGGACAGGACTACGAGCAGTACTTC.

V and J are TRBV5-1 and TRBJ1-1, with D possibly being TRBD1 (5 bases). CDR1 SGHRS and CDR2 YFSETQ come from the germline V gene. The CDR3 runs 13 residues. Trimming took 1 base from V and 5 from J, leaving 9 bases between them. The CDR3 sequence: CASSLQGGTEAFF. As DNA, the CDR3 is TGCGCCAGCAGCTTGCAGGGAGGAACTGAAGCTTTCTTT.

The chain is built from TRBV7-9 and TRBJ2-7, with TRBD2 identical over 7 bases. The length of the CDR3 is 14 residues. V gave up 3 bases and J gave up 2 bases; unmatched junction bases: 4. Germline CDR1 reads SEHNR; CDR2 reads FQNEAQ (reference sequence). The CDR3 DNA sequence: TGTGCCAGCAGCTTTGGGGGGGATACCTACGAGCAGTACTTC. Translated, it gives CASSFGGDTYEQYF.

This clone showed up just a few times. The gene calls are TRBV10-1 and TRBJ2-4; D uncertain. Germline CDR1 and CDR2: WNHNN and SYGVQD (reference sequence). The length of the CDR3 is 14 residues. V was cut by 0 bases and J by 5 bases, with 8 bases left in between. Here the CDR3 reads CASSESLAENIQYF. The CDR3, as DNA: TGCGCCAGCAGTGAGTCTTTGGCAGAAAACATTCAGTACTTC.

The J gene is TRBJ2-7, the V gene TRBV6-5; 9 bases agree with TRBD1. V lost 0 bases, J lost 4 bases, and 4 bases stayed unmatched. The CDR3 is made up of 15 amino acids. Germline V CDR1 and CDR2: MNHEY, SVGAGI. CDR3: CASSYSGQGYYEQYF. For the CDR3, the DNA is TGTGCCAGCAGTTACTCCGGACAGGGGTATTACGAGCAGTACTTC.

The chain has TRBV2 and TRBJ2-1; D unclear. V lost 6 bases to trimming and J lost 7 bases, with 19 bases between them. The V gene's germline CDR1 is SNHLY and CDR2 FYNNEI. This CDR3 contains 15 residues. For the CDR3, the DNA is TGTGCCAGCAGGGCCTCGGGTGCTCCCCGGAATGAGCAGTTCTTC. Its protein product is CASRASGAPRNEQFF.

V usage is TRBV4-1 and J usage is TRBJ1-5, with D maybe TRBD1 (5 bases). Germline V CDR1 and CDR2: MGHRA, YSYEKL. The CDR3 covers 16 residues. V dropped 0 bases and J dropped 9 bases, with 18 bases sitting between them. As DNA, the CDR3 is TGCGCCAGCAGCCAAGATCCAGGGTCACTTCAGGTGCCCCAGCATTTT. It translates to CASSQDPGSLQVPQHF.

CDR3 amino acids: CASRYGGSNEQFF. CDR3 sequence (DNA): TGTGCCAGCAGATACGGGGGAAGCAATGAGCAGTTCTTC. The chain has TRBV11-3 and TRBJ2-1, with D possibly being TRBD2 (6 bases). Germline CDR1 SGHNT, CDR2 YENEEA. V lost 6 bases and J lost 6, with 12 bases in between. This CDR3 has 13 residues.

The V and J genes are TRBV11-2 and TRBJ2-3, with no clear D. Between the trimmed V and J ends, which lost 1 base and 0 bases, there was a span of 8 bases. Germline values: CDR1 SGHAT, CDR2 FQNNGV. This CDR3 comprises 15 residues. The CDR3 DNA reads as TGTGCCAGCAGCTTAGTACGCAGGAGCACAGATACGCAGTATTTT. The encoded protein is CASSLVRRSTDTQYF.